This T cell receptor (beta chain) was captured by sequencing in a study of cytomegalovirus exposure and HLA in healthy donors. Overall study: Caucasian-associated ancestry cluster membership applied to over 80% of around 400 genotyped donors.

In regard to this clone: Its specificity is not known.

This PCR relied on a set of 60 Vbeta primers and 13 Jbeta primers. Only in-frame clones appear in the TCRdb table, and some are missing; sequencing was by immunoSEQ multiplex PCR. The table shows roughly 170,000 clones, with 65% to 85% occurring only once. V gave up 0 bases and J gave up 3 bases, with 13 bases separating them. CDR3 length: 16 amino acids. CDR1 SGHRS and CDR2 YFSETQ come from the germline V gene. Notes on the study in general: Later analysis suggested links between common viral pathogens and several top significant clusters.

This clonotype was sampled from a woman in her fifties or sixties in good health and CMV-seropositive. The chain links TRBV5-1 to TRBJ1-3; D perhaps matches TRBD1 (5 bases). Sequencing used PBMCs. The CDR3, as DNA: TGCGCCAGCAGCTTGGGTCTGACAGCAGATGGAAACACCATATATTTT. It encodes CASSLGLTADGNTIYF.